Below, 17 T cell receptor beta chains from the same sample are listed, as sequenced in a study of blood T cell repertoires in COVID-19. Clones were read by immunoSEQ multiplex PCR, and TCRdb kept only the in-frame ones, dropping some. The sample has 90,000 to 120,000 clones; around 88% are singletons. Specimen: peripheral blood. The source of these receptors is a man between 45 and 60 years old with active or convalescent COVID-19.

The V call is TRBV30, the J call TRBJ2-7; 7 bases agree with TRBD1. The V gene's germline CDR1 is GTSNPN and CDR2 SVGIG (reference sequence). The V and J ends lost 4 bases and 8 bases, in that order; junction bases with no gene match: 14. CDR3 size: 14 residues. CDR3 protein: CAWTFDREYVQQYF. For the CDR3, the DNA is TGTGCCTGGACCTTCGACAGGGAATACGTCCAGCAGTACTTC.

This clone has more than one count but fewer than ten. The genes are TRBV11-2 and TRBJ2-7; D is perhaps TRBD1 (5 bases). V dropped 3 bases and J dropped 4 bases, with 10 bases sitting between them. This CDR3 comprises 13 residues. Looked up from germline, CDR1 is SGHAT and CDR2 is FQNNGV. The CDR3: CASSFSQGYEQYF. The CDR3, as DNA: TGTGCCAGCAGCTTTTCCCAGGGATACGAGCAGTACTTC.

The rearrangement links TRBV6-1 to TRBJ2-1; 7 bases map to TRBD2. The CDR3 length is 13 residues. Germline CDR1 is MNHNS and CDR2 is SASEGT. With 5 bases clipped from V and 7 bases from J, the junction kept 5 bases outside the gene matches. The CDR3 is CASSRGSRNEQFF. The CDR3 region has the DNA TGTGCCAGCAGTCGCGGGAGTAGAAATGAGCAGTTCTTC.

This rearrangement joins TRBV27 to TRBJ1-5, with a possible D match to TRBD1 (6 bases). Germline V lookup: CDR1 MNHEY, CDR2 SMNVEV (reference sequence). CDR3 length: 14 residues. The V end was cut by 2 bases, the J end by 6 bases, with 11 bases between. CDR3: CASSLMGAGQPQHF. For the CDR3, the DNA is TGTGCCAGCAGTTTAATGGGGGCAGGTCAGCCCCAGCATTTT.

Comment on this clone: A much more abundant neighbour one base away suggests this may be a read error. This chain connects TRBV6-5 to TRBJ2-5; maybe TRBD2 (6 bases). CDR1 MNHEY and CDR2 SVGAGI come from the germline V gene. This CDR3 is 13 amino acids long. The V and J ends lost 6 bases and 0 bases respectively, with 8 bases between them. Here the CDR3 DNA reads TGTGCCAGCAGGCGGGACTACCAAGAGACCCAGTACTTC. This translates into CASRRDYQETQYF.

This clone came up once. The chain uses TRBV7-2 and TRBJ2-5; D is perhaps TRBD2 (6 bases). V was trimmed by 8 bases and J by 10 bases, leaving 17 bases between them. The germline V gene has CDR1 SGHTA and CDR2 FQGNSA. The length of the CDR3 is 12 residues. The CDR3 DNA reads TGTGCCAGCGGGCCATCTCTCGGGGGCCAGTACTTC. It is translated as CASGPSLGGQYF.

The gene calls are TRBV15 and TRBJ1-2; perhaps TRBD1 as D (6 bases). Germline lookup yields CDR1 LNHNV and CDR2 YYDKDF (reference sequence). CDR3 size: 15 residues. The V end lost 3 bases, the J end lost 8 bases, and 19 bases lay between the germline ends. CDR3 sequence (DNA): TGTGCCACCAGCAGGACAGGTTCGGGGCTCGAGGGCTACACCTTC. Translated, it gives CATSRTGSGLEGYTF. The full variable domain, completed using reference TRBV15 and TRBJ1-2, is DAMVIQNPRYQVTQFGKPVTLSCSQTLNHNVMYWYQQKSSQAPKLLFHYYDKDFNNEADTPDNFQSRRPNTSFCFLDIRSPGLGDTAMYLCATSRTGSGLEGYTFGSGTRLTVV.

The J gene is TRBJ2-2, the V gene TRBV2, with D possibly TRBD1 on 5 matching bases. V shed 3 bases and J shed 3 bases, with 8 bases lying between them. Per the germline V gene, CDR1 is SNHLY and CDR2 is FYNNEI. The CDR3 totals 14 residues. The CDR3 DNA reads as TGTGCCAGCAGTGATACCAGGGACACCGGGGAGCTGTTTTTT. It translates to CASSDTRDTGELFF.

This chain connects TRBV5-4 to TRBJ2-5, with 9 bases aligning to TRBD1. This CDR3 has 14 amino acids. CDR1 and CDR2 (germline): SGHNT, YYREEE (reference sequence). V dropped 5 bases and J dropped 5; count of bases not matched to a gene: 7. The DNA for the CDR3 is TGTGCCAGCAGACCACAGGGGGCAGGTGAGACCCAGTACTTC. Translating it yields CASRPQGAGETQYF. Filled out from reference TRBV5-4 and TRBJ2-5, the complete variable domain reads ETGVTQSPTHLIKTRGQQVTLRCSSQSGHNTVSWYQQALGQGPQFIFQYYREEENGRGNFPPRFSGLQFPNYSSELNVNALELDDSALYLCASRPQGAGETQYFGPGTRLLVL.

V and J are TRBV5-1 and TRBJ2-6, with D unresolved. This CDR3 spans 14 amino acids. V lost 4 bases and J 0 bases, leaving 5 bases between the germline ends. Germline V gives CDR1 SGHRS, CDR2 YFSETQ. The chain's CDR3 is CASSQDSGANVLTF. The CDR3 bases are TGCGCCAGCAGCCAGGACTCTGGGGCCAACGTCCTGACTTTC. The entire variable domain, with the rest obtained from reference TRBV5-1 and TRBJ2-6, is as follows: KAGVTQTPRYLIKTRGQQVTLSCSPISGHRSVSWYQQTPGQGLQFLFEYFSETQRNKGNFPGRFSGRQFSNSRSEMNVSTLELGDSALYLCASSQDSGANVLTFGAGSRLTVL.

The chain joins TRBV7-2 to TRBJ2-1, with 9 bases that match TRBD2. CDR3 length: 17 residues. J lost 0 bases, V lost 5 bases, and 8 bases had no gene match. CDR1 is SGHTA, CDR2 FQGNSA, per germline. The CDR3 region has the DNA TGTGCCAGCAGCCCAATATTGACTAGCGGCTCCTACAATGAGCAGTTCTTC. Translating gives CASSPILTSGSYNEQFF.

The rearrangement joins TRBV2 to TRBJ2-3, with D possibly matching TRBD2 (6 bases). The V gene lost 10 bases and the J gene lost 2 bases, with 13 bases spanning the gap. The CDR3 is made up of 13 amino acids. CDR1 is SNHLY, CDR2 FYNNEI, per germline. For the CDR3, the DNA is TGTGCCACCGTCGGGGACTTCACAGATACGCAGTATTTT. It is translated as CATVGDFTDTQYF.

The chain recombines TRBV3-1 (or the pseudogene TRBV3-2) with TRBJ1-5; 12 bases are shared with TRBD1. CDR3 length equals 17 residues. Germline CDR1 LGHDT, CDR2 YNNKEL (reference sequence). J lost 6 bases, V lost 3 bases, and 9 bases had no gene match. Here the CDR3 DNA reads TGTGCCAGCAGCCACGGGACAGGGGGCGCATTGGGTCAGCCCCAGCATTTT. It codes for CASSHGTGGALGQPQHF.

The chain has TRBV3-1 (or the pseudogene TRBV3-2) and TRBJ2-3; TRBD1 is a possible D gene (6 bases). This CDR3 is built from 11 residues. CDR1 LGHDT and CDR2 YNNKEL come from the germline V gene (reference sequence). The germline V and J ends were trimmed by 5 bases and 8 bases, with 8 bases remaining between them. DNA for the CDR3: TGTGCCAGCAGCGGGGGCGGTACGCAGTATTTT. Residues: CASSGGGTQYF.

The chain combines TRBV10-2 with TRBJ1-5; 7 bases align to TRBD1. This CDR3 is built from 14 residues. Germline trimming cut 5 bases from V and 4 bases from J; bases unmatched to any gene: 5. In germline, CDR1 is WSHSY, CDR2 SAAADI. In DNA, the CDR3 is TGCGCCAGCAGTAAGGACAGGCAAAATCAGCCCCAGCATTTT. Protein: CASSKDRQNQPQHF.

The V gene is TRBV28, the J gene TRBJ2-7; TRBD2 matches 7 bases. The V gene's germline CDR1 is MDHEN and CDR2 SYDVKM. The V and J ends lost 6 bases and 2 bases, in that order; junction bases with no gene match: 10. The CDR3 totals 15 residues. This chain's CDR3 is CASRPRTSSPYEQYF. The CDR3 bases are TGTGCCAGCAGACCCCGGACTAGTAGCCCCTACGAGCAGTACTTC.

The chain has TRBV6-5 and TRBJ1-1; 10 bases are a match to TRBD1. V shed 2 bases and J 3 bases; nucleotides not matched to a gene: 0. Per the germline V gene, CDR1 is MNHEY and CDR2 is SVGAGI. This CDR3 comprises 14 residues. The CDR3 loop reads CASSYGTGDTEAFF. CDR3 nucleotide sequence: TGTGCCAGCAGTTACGGGACAGGGGACACTGAAGCTTTCTTT.